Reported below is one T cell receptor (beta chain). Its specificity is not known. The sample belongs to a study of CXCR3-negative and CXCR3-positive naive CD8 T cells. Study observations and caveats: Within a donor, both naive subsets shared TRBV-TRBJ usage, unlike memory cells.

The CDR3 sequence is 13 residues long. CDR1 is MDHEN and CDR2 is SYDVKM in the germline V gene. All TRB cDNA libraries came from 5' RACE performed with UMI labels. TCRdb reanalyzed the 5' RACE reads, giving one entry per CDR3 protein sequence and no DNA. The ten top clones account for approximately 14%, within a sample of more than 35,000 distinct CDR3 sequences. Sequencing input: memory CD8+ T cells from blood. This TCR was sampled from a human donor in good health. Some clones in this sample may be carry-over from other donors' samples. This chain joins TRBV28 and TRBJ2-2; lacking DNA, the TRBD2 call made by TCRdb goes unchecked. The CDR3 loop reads CASKQEGTGELFF.